A single sample is the source of the 23 T cell receptor beta chains below, sequenced in a study of T-cell reconstitution after alpha-beta-depleted transplantation in children (dated by TCRdb to the mid-2010s). Receptors were amplified or captured by PCR. Sequencing used an Illumina HiSeq 2500. TCR libraries were prepared with molecular barcoding, using unique molecular identifiers to normalize TCRbeta repertoire quantification. TCRdb passed the public sequencing reads through fastp at Q25 and MiXCR, retaining productive beta sequences. Rows are combined by CDR3 protein, so each entry shows the most common genes and DNA. Across this sample there are 200,000 or so distinct CDR3 sequences, with 5% to 6.5% seen only once. Jointly, the top ten make up about 5% of the sample. Taken with the paper, the label for treatment or condition translates to: allogeneic hematopoietic cell transplantation with graft depleted of TCRalphabeta T cells and CD19 B cells.

The specimen comprised PBMCs, sampled before TCRalphabeta/CD19-depleted stem cell transplant. Receptor source: a girl under two years old with combined immunodeficiency, due to receive a stem cell transplant.

This clonotype was recorded a few times. The chain combines TRBV5-1 with TRBJ1-1; D gene ambiguous. The CDR3 loop spans 12 amino acids. Looked up from germline, CDR1 is SGHRS and CDR2 is YFSETQ. Trimming shortened V by 4 bases and J by 7 bases, and 11 bases separated the two germline ends. The chain's CDR3 is CASSPPGVEAFF. The CDR3 coding sequence is TGCGCCAGCAGCCCCCCTGGGGTTGAAGCTTTCTTT.

There are many counts of this clonotype. V and J are TRBV28 and TRBJ2-6; 12 bases line up with TRBD1. With 5 bases clipped from V and 4 bases from J, the junction kept 9 bases outside the gene matches. The CDR3 totals 18 residues. Germline assignment: CDR1 MDHEN and CDR2 SYDVKM. The CDR3 DNA reads as TGTGCCAGCAGTCGAACGGGACAGGGGGCTTCAGGGGCCAACGTCCTGACTTTC. Its translation is CASSRTGQGASGANVLTF.

A note on this clonotype: Compared with germline, one end of the junction differs, possibly owing to a read error. The rearrangement joins TRBV4-2 to TRBJ2-7; weak D call: TRBD1 (6 bases). Germline values: CDR1 LGHNA, CDR2 YNFKEQ. The CDR3 has 19 residues. In nucleotides, the CDR3 is TGTGCCAACAGCCAAGATCGAGTATACCCGAGGACAGCGAGATGCGAGCAGTACTTC. This translates into CANSQDRVYPRTARCEQYF.

The sample holds many counts of this clonotype. The V and J genes are TRBV27 and TRBJ1-1, with D unclear. This CDR3 region has 13 residues. Germline lookup yields CDR1 MNHEY and CDR2 SMNVEV (reference sequence). Trimming took 6 bases from V and 0 from J, leaving 8 bases between them. CDR3 DNA sequence: TGTGCCAGCAGCGTCGAGGTGAACACTGAAGCTTTCTTT. It specifies CASSVEVNTEAFF.

At least ten counts were recorded for this clonotype. The CDR3, as DNA: TGTGCCACCAGCGAGCCCCCGACTAGCGGGGCCTACAATGAGCAGTTCTTC. Amino acids: CATSEPPTSGAYNEQFF. The chain is built from TRBV24-1 and TRBJ2-1, with 11 bases lining up with TRBD2. The trim removed 7 bases at V and 2 bases at J, leaving 9 bases unmatched. This CDR3 has 17 amino acids. The germline CDR1 and CDR2 sequences are KGHDR and SFDVKD.

This clonotype was seen many times. This chain joins TRBV7-2 and TRBJ2-3, with a possible D match to TRBD2 (6 bases). Trimming left V 2 bases short and J 0 bases short, with 12 bases between. Germline CDR1 SGHTA, CDR2 FQGNSA. This CDR3 comprises 16 residues. CDR3 loop: CASSLRGLPSTDTQYF. CDR3 DNA sequence: TGTGCCAGCAGCTTAAGGGGACTCCCTAGCACAGATACGCAGTATTTT. Based on the CDR3 plus reference TRBV7-2 and TRBJ2-3, the full variable domain is GAGVSQSPSNKVTEKGKDVELRCDPISGHTALYWYRQSLGQGLEFLIYFQGNSAPDKSGLPSDRFSAERTGGSVSTLTIQRTQQEDSAVYLCASSLRGLPSTDTQYFGPGTRLTVL.

This chain connects TRBV21-1 to TRBJ2-6; TRBD1, as called in the table, went unchecked against the DNA. TRBV21-1 is a listed pseudogene. This CDR3 spans 19 amino acids. The CDR3 sequence is CASSKSRGAVCSGANVLTF. CDR3 coding DNA: TGTGCCAGCAGCAAAAGTCGGGGGGCGGTTTGCTCTGGGGCCAACGTCCTGACTTTC.

This clonotype was detected many times. V usage is TRBV28 and J usage is TRBJ2-1; 8 bases fit TRBD2. Losses at the gene ends were 6 bases for V and 0 bases for J; bases not matched to a gene: 4. Per germline, CDR1 MDHEN and CDR2 SYDVKM. The CDR3 contains 15 residues. The CDR3 nucleotides read TGTGCCAGCAGGCCCGGGACTAGCTCCTACAATGAGCAGTTCTTC. It is translated as CASRPGTSSYNEQFF.

This clonotype showed up many times. The chain uses TRBV7-3 and TRBJ2-2, with TRBD2 matching over 13 bases. The CDR3 sequence is 18 residues long. Trimming at V came to 2 bases and at J to 4 bases, leaving 7 bases not matched to a gene. The germline V gene has CDR1 SGHTA and CDR2 FQGTGA. The CDR3 region is CASSLEAGLAGRTGELFF. As DNA, the CDR3 is TGTGCCAGCAGCTTAGAAGCGGGACTAGCGGGACGCACCGGGGAGCTGTTTTTT.

The rearrangement links TRBV6-1 to TRBJ2-6, with a possible D match to TRBD1 (5 bases). V lost 11 bases and J lost 0, with 11 bases in between. From germline, CDR1 is MNHNS and CDR2 SASEGT. The CDR3 is 14 residues long. CDR3 sequence (DNA): TGTGCCCAGCAGGGTTTCTCTGGGGCCAACGTCCTGACTTTC. Protein sequence: CAQQGFSGANVLTF.

This clonotype was found many times. V usage is TRBV7-2 and J usage is TRBJ2-7; no firm D call. CDR1 and CDR2 (germline): SGHTA, FQGNSA. This CDR3 spans 13 amino acids. V was cut by 3 bases and J by 2 bases, with 8 bases left in between. The CDR3 DNA is TGTGCCAGCAGCTTCGACATAGCCTACGAGCAGTACTTC. Protein sequence: CASSFDIAYEQYF.

In its sample, this clonotype was seen many times. The CDR3 sequence is CASSFRGNQPQHF. CDR3 bases: TGTGCCAGCAGTTTCAGGGGCAATCAGCCCCAGCATTTT. The chain joins TRBV27 to TRBJ1-5; tentatively, D is TRBD1 (5 bases). Germline assignment: CDR1 MNHEY and CDR2 SMNVEV (reference sequence). Trimming shortened V by 3 bases and J by 2 bases, and 5 bases separated the two germline ends. The CDR3 is 13 amino acids.

This clonotype was counted at least ten times. The J gene is TRBJ2-5, the V gene TRBV7-2; 13 nucleotides match TRBD2. With 2 bases clipped from V and 0 bases from J, the junction kept 3 bases outside the gene matches. Germline CDR1 and CDR2: SGHTA and FQGNSA. The length of the CDR3 is 17 residues. CDR3 coding DNA: TGTGCCAGCAGCTTACTACTAGCGGGGGGGTACCAAGAGACCCAGTACTTC. Protein sequence: CASSLLLAGGYQETQYF.

This clonotype was observed many times. The gene calls are TRBV7-9 and TRBJ2-5, with 13 positions matching TRBD2. J was trimmed by 4 bases and V by 3 bases; bases with no gene match: 5. Germline assignment: CDR1 SEHNR and CDR2 FQNEAQ (reference sequence). The CDR3 contains 16 residues. As DNA, the CDR3 is TGTGCCAGCAGCTTCGGACTAGCGGGGGATGGAGAGACCCAGTACTTC. Translation gives CASSFGLAGDGETQYF.

This clonotype was counted at least ten times. A much larger clone sits a single nucleotide away, making a read error possible. This sequence joins TRBV13 and TRBJ2-7, with 13 bases aligning to TRBD2. CDR3 size: 18 residues. In germline, CDR1 is PRHDT, CDR2 FYEKMQ (reference sequence). The junction had 17 bases not matched to a gene; V was cut back by 8 bases and J by 4 bases. The CDR3 protein is CASCLGGTSGTSFYEQYF. The CDR3, as DNA: TGTGCCAGCTGTTTAGGCGGGACTAGCGGGACTTCTTTTTACGAGCAGTACTTC.

The J gene is TRBJ2-1, the V gene TRBV4-1; 9 bases align to TRBD2. V shed 4 bases, J shed 0 bases, and the junction held 7 bases outside the gene matches. The CDR3 sequence is 17 residues long. From germline, CDR1 is MGHRA and CDR2 YSYEKL. DNA of the CDR3: TGCGCCAGCAGCCGACGCGGGGGGGGCATCTCCTACAATGAGCAGTTCTTC. Amino acid sequence: CASSRRGGGISYNEQFF.

In this sample, this clonotype turned up many times. The chain carries TRBV2 and TRBJ1-5; perhaps TRBD1 as D (6 bases). From germline, CDR1 is SNHLY and CDR2 FYNNEI. The CDR3 totals 15 residues. Trimming removed 5 bases at V and 5 bases at J, with 16 bases between. The CDR3 region has the DNA TGTGCCAGCAGTTTTCCACAGGGCCCTTATCAGCCCCAGCATTTT. Residues: CASSFPQGPYQPQHF.

This clonotype was counted ten times or more. The rearrangement joins TRBV6-5 to TRBJ1-1; tentative D call: TRBD1 (5 bases). The CDR3 runs to 13 residues. The V end lost 4 bases, the J end lost 4 bases, and 10 bases lay between the germline ends. Germline assignment: CDR1 MNHEY and CDR2 SVGAGI. The CDR3 nucleotides are TGTGCCAGCAGTTCCCCGGGGACCACTGAAGCTTTCTTT. It is translated as CASSSPGTTEAFF.

In its sample, this clonotype was seen many times. The V call is TRBV7-8, the J call TRBJ2-2, with a possible D match to TRBD1 (6 bases). The V gene's germline CDR1 is SGHVS and CDR2 FQNEAQ. Trimming took 5 bases from V and 2 from J, leaving 12 bases between them. The CDR3 is 15 residues long. This chain's CDR3 is CASSRTAANTGELFF. The CDR3 region has the DNA TGTGCCAGCAGCCGGACAGCCGCAAACACCGGGGAGCTGTTTTTT.

This clonotype was counted ten times or more. This chain connects TRBV7-2 to TRBJ2-2, with D unclear. CDR1 and CDR2 (germline): SGHTA, FQGNSA. This CDR3 spans 14 amino acids. The ends were cut back, 2 bases at V and 6 bases at J, with 10 bases in the middle. CDR3 loop: CASSLRASSGELFF. In DNA form, the CDR3 reads TGTGCCAGCAGCTTACGGGCTAGTTCCGGGGAGCTGTTTTTT.

This clonotype was found many times. The chain has TRBV7-2 and TRBJ2-1; the D is unclear. Germline-derived CDR1 and CDR2 are SGHTA and FQGNSA. CDR3 length equals 13 residues. V shed 2 bases and J shed 1 base, with 3 bases lying between them. The CDR3 nucleotides read TGTGCCAGCAGCTTACAATCCTACAATGAGCAGTTCTTC. This gives the protein CASSLQSYNEQFF.

This clonotype was observed at least ten times. The chain couples TRBV29-1 to TRBJ2-2, with unresolved D. V was clipped by 4 bases and J by 0 bases, with 6 bases between them. The germline CDR1 and CDR2 sequences are SQVTM and ANQGSEA. The CDR3 totals 13 residues. The CDR3 DNA sequence: TGCAGCGTTGTGGCCCCGAACACCGGGGAGCTGTTTTTT. Translated: CSVVAPNTGELFF.

The sample holds many counts of this clonotype. The chain has TRBV7-8 and TRBJ2-5, with TRBD1 identical over 10 bases. The CDR3 contains 19 residues. After removal of 5 bases from V and 0 bases from J, the junction contained 15 bases not matched to a gene. From germline, CDR1 is SGHVS and CDR2 FQNEAQ. The CDR3 reads CASSPKGQGWIPYQETQYF. In DNA, the CDR3 is TGTGCCAGCAGCCCCAAGGGACAGGGGTGGATCCCGTACCAAGAGACCCAGTACTTC.